The rows below give T cell receptor beta chains drawn from one sample of a study of circulating CD8 cells and anti-PD-1 response in melanoma. TCRdb redid the calling of the reads with MiXCR, one entry per CDR3 protein. The sample lists about 450 distinct CDR3 sequences, around 10% occurring once. Sequenced material: CD8+ T cells from PBMCs, taken at baseline or after one month of anti-PD-1 therapy (not recorded which). The receptors shown here come from a human donor with melanoma. Each CDR3 is given with its conserved first and last residue. A D gene is named only where the DNA matches it firmly. Size values are once, few and many counts, or a class for expanded clones, and some rows have none.

>TRBD1|medium-sized|TRBV7-3|TRBJ2-3
CASSPTGGKDTQYF
TGTGCCAGCAGCCCTACAGGGGGGAAAGATACGCAGTATTTT
>TRBD1|medium-sized|TRBV9|TRBJ2-3
CASSATGQVTDTQYF
TGTGCCAGCAGCGCCACCGGACAGGTCACAGATACGCAGTATTTT
>-|medium-sized|TRBV27|TRBJ2-3
CASSFEGSSDTQYF
TGTGCCAGCAGTTTTGAAGGGTCGTCGGATACGCAGTATTTT
>-|medium-sized|TRBV20-1|TRBJ1-5
CSAEDVDSNQPQHF
TGCAGTGCCGAGGACGTAGATAGCAATCAGCCCCAGCATTTT
>-|-|TRBV6-6|TRBJ2-1
CASGGTRNEQFF
TGTGCCAGCGGCGGAACGCGGAATGAGCAGTTCTTC
>TRBD2|medium-sized|TRBV19|TRBJ2-3
CASSSGTSVTDTQYF
TGTGCCAGTAGTTCCGGGACTAGCGTCACAGATACGCAGTATTTT
>-|large|TRBV27|TRBJ1-1
CASMRGGTEAFF
TGTGCCAGCATGAGGGGTGGCACTGAAGCTTTCTTT
>-|-|TRBV19|TRBJ2-1
CGSRSPLYNEQFF
TGTGGGTCTCGGTCCCCTCTCTACAATGAGCAGTTCTTC
>-|medium-sized|TRBV6-5|TRBJ2-7
CASSRGQLLYEQYF
TGTGCCAGCAGCCGTGGACAGCTACTCTACGAGCAGTACTTC
>-|large|TRBV10-3|TRBJ2-7
CAIRPEEAIYEQYF
TGTGCCATCAGACCAGAGGAGGCCATCTACGAGCAGTACTTC
>TRBD1|medium-sized|TRBV7-2|TRBJ2-7
CASSLATGGVLSYEQYF
TGTGCCAGCAGCTTAGCGACAGGGGGAGTCCTCTCCTACGAGCAGTACTTC
>-|medium-sized|TRBV19|TRBJ2-1
CASSTSLGRYNEQFF
TGTGCCAGTAGTACCTCCCTGGGCAGGTACAATGAGCAGTTCTTC
>-|medium-sized|TRBV2|TRBJ2-7
CASSSGEAYEQYF
TGTGCCAGCAGTTCTGGGGAGGCCTACGAGCAGTACTTC